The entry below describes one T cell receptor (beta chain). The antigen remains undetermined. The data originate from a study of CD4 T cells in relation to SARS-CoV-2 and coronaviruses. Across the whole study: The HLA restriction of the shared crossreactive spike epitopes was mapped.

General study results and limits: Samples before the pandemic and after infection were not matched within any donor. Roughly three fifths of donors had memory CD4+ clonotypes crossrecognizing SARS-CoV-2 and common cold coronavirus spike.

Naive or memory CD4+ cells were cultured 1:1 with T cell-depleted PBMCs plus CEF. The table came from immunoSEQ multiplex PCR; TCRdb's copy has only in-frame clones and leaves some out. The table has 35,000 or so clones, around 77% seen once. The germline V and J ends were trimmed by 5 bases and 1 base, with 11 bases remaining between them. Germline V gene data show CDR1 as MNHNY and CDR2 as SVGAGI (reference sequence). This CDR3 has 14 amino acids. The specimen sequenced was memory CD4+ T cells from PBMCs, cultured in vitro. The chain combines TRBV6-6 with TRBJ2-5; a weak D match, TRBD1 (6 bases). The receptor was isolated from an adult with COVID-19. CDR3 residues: CASSRQGTQETQYF. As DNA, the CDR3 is TGTGCCAGCAGTCGCCAGGGGACCCAAGAGACCCAGTACTTC.